The rows below give T cell receptor beta chains drawn from one sample of a study of identical twins. TCRdb passed the 5' RACE reads through MiXCR, listing each CDR3 protein once. The sample includes fewer than 250,000 distinct CDR3 sequences, around 6.6% of them seen just once. These data also formed part of another study, on yellow fever vaccine responses in identical twins.

Input material: memory (CD45RO+) T cells sorted from blood. These receptors originate from a woman aged 18-29 years in good health. Each CDR3 is given with its conserved first and last residue. The D gene is left open where the match is weak. Clone sizes are given selectively: once, few, many, or a class where the clone is expanded.

>TRBV5-1|.|TRBJ2-7|.
CASSLSVGLLGYEQYF
TGCGCCAGCAGCTTGTCCGTCGGGCTCCTAGGCTACGAGCAGTACTTC
>TRBV27|.|TRBJ1-6|.
CASSQQGSPLHF
TGTGCCAGCAGTCAACAGGGATCACCCCTCCACTTT
>TRBV4-1|few|TRBJ2-5|.
CASSQGPGQETQYF
TGCGCCAGCAGCCAAGGTCCGGGCCAAGAGACCCAGTACTTC
>TRBV5-6|few|TRBJ2-3|.
CASSSRTFDTQYF
TGTGCCAGCAGCTCGAGGACTTTTGATACGCAGTATTTT
>TRBV20-1|few|TRBJ2-1|.
CSATRSSYNEQFF
TGCAGTGCTACGAGGAGCTCCTACAATGAGCAGTTCTTC
>TRBV7-2|many|TRBJ2-3|.
CASSFTVRPDTQYF
TGTGCCAGCAGCTTTACAGTCAGGCCAGATACGCAGTATTTT
>TRBV4-2|few|TRBJ2-5|.
CASSQESSGETQYF
TGTGCCAGCAGCCAAGAGTCATCCGGCGAGACCCAGTACTTC
>TRBV28|many|TRBJ1-6|.
CASSFRDRHNSPLHF
TGTGCCAGCAGTTTTCGAGACAGGCATAATTCACCCCTCCACTTT
>TRBV3-1|.|TRBJ1-6|TRBD1
CASLRGPNSPLHF
TGTGCCAGCTTGAGGGGGCCTAATTCACCCCTCCACTTT
>TRBV9|.|TRBJ2-7|.
CASSADGRSPSYEQYF
TGTGCCAGCAGCGCGGACGGGAGATCCCCCTCCTACGAGCAGTACTTC
>TRBV4-1|.|TRBJ2-4|.
CASSQDQGRFYF
TGCGCCAGCAGCCAAGATCAGGGTCGTTTTTACTTC
>TRBV5-1|.|TRBJ2-1|TRBD1
CASSLPRDRVGNEQFF
TGCGCCAGCAGCTTACCCCGGGACAGGGTTGGCAATGAGCAGTTCTTC
>TRBV9|few|TRBJ2-1|.
CASSPVAENEQFF
TGTGCCAGCAGCCCCGTAGCTGAAAATGAGCAGTTCTTC
>TRBV12-3/TRBV12-4|many|TRBJ2-3|.
CASSLARGYTDTQYF
TGTGCCAGCAGTTTGGCGCGGGGATACACAGATACGCAGTATTTT
>TRBV5-1|many|TRBJ2-3|.
CASSLGQEADTQYF
TGCGCCAGCAGCTTGGGACAGGAGGCAGATACGCAGTATTTT
>TRBV27|.|TRBJ2-7|.
CASSRFSQNPYEQYF
TGTGCCAGCAGTCGGTTCAGCCAAAACCCCTACGAGCAGTACTTC
>TRBV29-1|once|TRBJ2-4|.
CSAKLGAGAKNIQYF
TGCAGCGCCAAACTGGGGGCGGGAGCCAAAAACATTCAGTACTTC
>TRBV12-3/TRBV12-4|few|TRBJ2-2|.
CASSISPTANTGELFF
TGTGCCAGCAGCATATCGCCGACAGCGAACACCGGGGAGCTGTTTTTT
>TRBV7-8|.|TRBJ1-4|.
CASSLRRGSNEKLFF
TGTGCCAGCAGCTTAAGAAGGGGTTCTAATGAAAAACTGTTTTTT
>TRBV5-1|few|TRBJ2-7|TRBD2
CASSSVAGPGYEQYF
TGCGCCAGCAGTTCAGTAGCGGGACCCGGGTACGAGCAGTACTTC
>TRBV20-1|many|TRBJ1-5|TRBD1
CSAKYPGTAKNQPQHF
TGCAGTGCTAAGTATCCCGGGACAGCCAAAAATCAGCCCCAGCATTTT
>TRBV28|many|TRBJ1-1|.
CASSSRTPGRAFF
TGTGCCAGCAGTTCCAGGACACCAGGGAGAGCTTTCTTT
>TRBV6-1|many|TRBJ1-5|TRBD1
CASRDGQASNQPQHF
TGTGCCAGCAGGGACGGACAGGCTAGCAATCAGCCCCAGCATTTT
>TRBV5-1|many|TRBJ2-1|.
CASSLFRGFNEQFF
TGCGCCAGCAGCTTGTTCCGAGGCTTCAATGAGCAGTTCTTC
>TRBV28|few|TRBJ1-1|TRBD1
CASSLRGRLLNTEAFF
TGTGCCAGCAGTCTTAGGGGGCGCCTTTTGAACACTGAAGCTTTCTTT
>TRBV10-3|.|TRBJ2-1|TRBD2
CAISFHVVGTGGLHEQFF
TGTGCCATCAGTTTTCACGTGGTAGGAACGGGGGGGCTCCATGAGCAGTTCTTC
>TRBV9|many|TRBJ1-2|.
CASSLNPAGLLDGYTF
TGTGCCAGCAGCCTCAACCCCGCGGGACTATTGGATGGCTACACCTTC
>TRBV10-3|.|TRBJ2-3|TRBD2
CAMRPTSAEGLDTQYF
TGTGCCATGAGGCCGACTAGCGCCGAGGGTTTGGATACGCAGTATTTT
>TRBV2|.|TRBJ2-1|.
CASRGTPLLDFF
TGTGCCAGCAGGGGTACCCCCCTCCTGGATTTCTTC
>TRBV4-2|many|TRBJ2-1|TRBD2
CASRGFGTSGGSSYNEQFF
TGTGCCAGCAGGGGATTCGGGACTAGCGGGGGGAGCTCCTACAATGAGCAGTTCTTC
>TRBV3-1|.|TRBJ2-5|.
CASSQVEIQETQYF
TGTGCCAGCAGCCAAGTTGAGATCCAAGAGACCCAGTACTTC
>TRBV9|.|TRBJ2-4|.
CASTACLRLLQYF
TGTGCCAGCACCGCTTGTCTTAGGCTTCTTCAGTACTTC
>TRBV5-1|few|TRBJ2-7|.
CASRALNYEQYF
TGCGCCAGCCGAGCCCTGAACTACGAGCAGTACTTC
>TRBV24-1|.|TRBJ1-2|.
CATSDFSGQGYTF
TGTGCCACCAGTGATTTTTCGGGGCAAGGCTACACCTTC
>TRBV6-2/TRBV6-3|many|TRBJ2-7|TRBD1
CASSWDRVFGEQYF
TGTGCCAGCAGTTGGGACAGGGTTTTTGGAGAGCAGTACTTC
>TRBV6-2/TRBV6-3|many|TRBJ2-1|TRBD2
CASRSSGGAYNEQFF
TGTGCCAGCAGGTCTAGCGGGGGGGCCTACAATGAGCAGTTCTTC
>TRBV11-2|.|TRBJ2-1|TRBD2
CASSLGGVAGGSYNEQFF
TGTGCCAGCAGCTTAGGGGGGGTAGCGGGAGGCTCCTACAATGAGCAGTTCTTC
>TRBV20-1|many|TRBJ2-5|.
CSARNLETQYF
TGCAGTGCCAGGAACCTAGAGACCCAGTACTTC
>TRBV10-3|many|TRBJ2-1|.
CAISTDHNEQFF
TGTGCCATCAGCACAGACCATAATGAGCAGTTCTTC
>TRBV11-2|.|TRBJ2-1|TRBD2
CASSLKTVTSVYSNEQFF
TGTGCCAGCAGCTTAAAAACGGTGACTAGCGTCTATTCGAATGAGCAGTTCTTC
>TRBV12-3/TRBV12-4|many|TRBJ2-7|.
CASSLGASSYEQYF
TGTGCCAGCAGTTTGGGGGCTAGCTCCTACGAGCAGTACTTC
>TRBV20-1|.|TRBJ1-1|.
CSARPMTDPNTEAFF
TGCAGTGCTAGACCTATGACAGATCCGAACACTGAAGCTTTCTTT
>TRBV7-8|many|TRBJ2-4|TRBD1
CASSRLEQGADIQYF
TGTGCCAGCAGCAGACTAGAGCAGGGGGCGGACATTCAGTACTTC
>TRBV28|.|TRBJ1-1|.
CASSFAGTVNTEAFF
TGTGCCAGCAGTTTTGCCGGGACGGTGAACACTGAAGCTTTCTTT
>TRBV6-2/TRBV6-3|.|TRBJ2-2|TRBD2
CASSYSPPSGSHTGELFF
TGTGCCAGCAGTTACTCACCCCCTAGCGGGTCCCACACCGGGGAGCTGTTTTTT
>TRBV25-1|many|TRBJ1-3|.
CASSEEGSGGNTIYF
TGTGCCAGCAGTGAAGAGGGATCGGGCGGAAACACCATATATTTT
>TRBV5-1|many|TRBJ2-7|TRBD2
CASSSGTSGSYEQYF
TGCGCCAGCAGCTCGGGGACTAGCGGGTCCTACGAGCAGTACTTC
>TRBV6-4|many|TRBJ2-3|TRBD2
CASSEGLAGAADTQYF
TGTGCCAGCAGTGAGGGACTAGCGGGAGCCGCAGATACGCAGTATTTT
>TRBV15|.|TRBJ1-5|.
CATHLGGVGYNQPQHF
TGTGCCACTCACCTTGGGGGGGTTGGTTATAATCAGCCCCAGCATTTT
>TRBV19|few|TRBJ2-2|.
CASSARWDAGELFF
TGTGCCAGTTCAGCTAGGTGGGACGCCGGGGAGCTGTTTTTT